What follows are 5 T cell receptor beta chains derived from one specimen sequenced in a study of tumor and adjacent non-tumor tissue in lung cancer. TCRbeta libraries were built with three rounds of nested PCR, modified from ARM-PCR. Using its own MiXCR run on the multiplex PCR reads, TCRdb lists one record per CDR3 protein. The sample has over 110,000 distinct CDR3 sequences, roughly 66% seen once; the top ten hold 15% to 20%. This sample's RNA came from whole unsorted tissue. Sequencing input: lung tumor tissue. All receptors derive from a man aged 55 to 70 with small cell lung cancer.

Comments on this clonotype: A read error may be the cause here, since a much bigger clone is one base away. The CDR3 coding sequence is TGTGCCAGCAACTGGGACAGCTCCTACAATGAGCAGTTCTTC. Translating it yields CASNWDSSYNEQFF. The chain carries TRBV11-2 and TRBJ2-1, with 7 bases that match TRBD1. The CDR3 sequence is 14 residues long. V lost 7 bases and J lost 0; bases outside the gene matches: 3. CDR1 is SGHAT, CDR2 FQNNGV, per germline.

This chain joins TRBV4-1 and TRBJ2-1; 10 positions match TRBD2. This CDR3 has 15 amino acids. V shed 1 base, J shed 7 bases, and the junction held 4 bases outside the gene matches. CDR1 MGHRA and CDR2 YSYEKL come from the germline V gene. Here the CDR3 DNA reads TGCGCCAGCAGCCAAGTAGCGGGGGGTCAGAATGAGCAGTTCTTC. Protein: CASSQVAGGQNEQFF.

With respect to this clonotype: One end of the junction is discordant with germline, which a read error may explain. The rearrangement uses TRBV10-3 and TRBJ2-1, with D perhaps matching TRBD1 or TRBD2 (5 bases each). Germline values: CDR1 ENHRY, CDR2 SYGVKD. This CDR3 has 15 amino acids. The CDR3 is CATSESVPNRDGQFF. In nucleotides, the CDR3 is TGTGCCACCAGTGAGTCGGTTCCGAACCGGGACGGGCAGTTCTTC.

Note on this clonotype: One end of the junction is discordant with germline, which a read error may explain. The rearrangement uses TRBV20-1 and TRBJ2-1; 10 bases match TRBD2. The CDR3 is 14 amino acids. CDR1 DFQATT and CDR2 SNEGSKA come from the germline V gene (reference sequence). CDR3 sequence (DNA): TGCAGTGCTTCCCGACTAGCGGGTTCTAATGAGCAGCTCTTC. Protein sequence: CSASRLAGSNEQLF.

V is TRBV11-2 and J is TRBJ2-7; D is perhaps TRBD1 (5 bases). The CDR3 contains 14 residues. Trimming stripped 7 bases from V and 1 base from J, with 14 bases between. Germline lookup yields CDR1 SGHAT and CDR2 FQNNGV. This CDR3 reads CASIASGLSYEQYF. In DNA form, the CDR3 reads TGTGCCAGCATCGCATCAGGGCTTTCCTACGAGCAGTACTTC.